A selection of T cell receptor beta chains follows, all from one sample in a study of cytomegalovirus exposure and HLA in healthy donors. TCRdb keeps only in-frame clones here, not all; method: immunoSEQ multiplex PCR. This table holds roughly 97,000 clones, roughly 73% found once. Material for sequencing was PBMCs. All receptors come from a man aged 40-55 years in good health and CMV-seronegative. The CDR3 runs from the conserved cysteine through the conserved F or W. Each record gives: J gene, V gene, clone size, D gene, CDR3 DNA, CDR3 protein. A D gene is named only where the DNA matches it firmly. Clone size is stated in some rows and not others, as once, few, many or a class when expanded.

TRBJ2-2 TRBV11-2 NA TRBD2 TGTGCCAGCAGCTTAGAGGGCGGGGGCACCGGGGAGCTGTTTTTT CASSLEGGGTGELFF
TRBJ1-2 TRBV6-5 NA TRBD1 TGTGCCAGCAGTTACGATGGACAGGGGCTACGCTACACCTTC CASSYDGQGLRYTF
TRBJ2-5 TRBV7-2 NA NA TGTGCCAGCAGCCGGACAGCTCAAGAGACCCAGTACTTC CASSRTAQETQYF
TRBJ2-1 TRBV5-6 NA NA TGTGCCAGCAGCTCGAACCTATACAATGAGCAGTTCTTC CASSSNLYNEQFF
TRBJ1-2 TRBV4-1 NA NA TGCGCCAGCAGCCTGTTGGGGAGGGGGGTGCACGATGGCTACACCTTC CASSLLGRGVHDGYTF
TRBJ1-6 TRBV5-4 NA TRBD1 TGTGCCAGCAGAGTTGACAGGGATAATTCACCCCTCCACTTT CASRVDRDNSPLHF
TRBJ2-2 TRBV12-5 NA TRBD1 TGTGCTAGTGGTTTGGGGACAGGGTTCACCGGGGAGCTGTTTTTT CASGLGTGFTGELFF
TRBJ1-3 TRBV12-2 NA NA TGTGCAAGTCGCTCCCGATCCCATACTTGTTTTGGAAACACCATATATTTT CASRSRSHTCFGNTIYF
TRBJ2-1 TRBV10-2 NA TRBD2 TGCGCCAGCAGCCCCCCCGGACTAGCGTGGCAGTTCTTC CASSPPGLAWQFF
TRBJ1-2 TRBV5-6 NA NA TGTGCCAGCAGCCCTCGCCGGGCGGGGGGCTACACCTTC CASSPRRAGGYTF
TRBJ2-5 TRBV7-2 NA TRBD1 TGTGCCAGCGACAGGGTTGTCGGAGAGACCCAGTACTTC CASDRVVGETQYF
TRBJ1-4 TRBV7-2 NA NA TGTGCCAGCAGCTTAGCGTACGGGTCTAATGAAAAACTGTTTTTT CASSLAYGSNEKLFF
TRBJ2-7 TRBV2 few NA TGTGCCAGCAGTCGGGAGACAGGGAACCACGAGCAGTACTTC CASSRETGNHEQYF
TRBJ2-7 TRBV7-2 NA TRBD2 TGTGCCAGCAGTTTTATAGCGGGGGGCGGCTACGAGCAGTACTTC CASSFIAGGGYEQYF
TRBJ2-7 TRBV5-6 NA NA TGTGCCAGCAGCTTTACGGGGGCCTACGAGCAGTACTTC CASSFTGAYEQYF
TRBJ2-2 TRBV6-4 few TRBD1 TGTGCCAGCAGTGACGGGGGGACAGGGAACACCGGGGAGCTGTTTTTT CASSDGGTGNTGELFF
TRBJ2-1 TRBV10-3 NA TRBD2 TGTGCCATCGGAAGACGACTAGCGGGGTCCGGTTCCTACAATGAGCAGTTCTTC CAIGRRLAGSGSYNEQFF